These 26 T cell receptor beta chains share one sample of origin, sequenced in a study of shared clonotypes between healthy human individuals. The assay was immunoSEQ multiplex PCR, and TCRdb's table has in-frame clones only and misses some. The table records about 710,000 clones, around 73% of them present only once. The specimen was memory CD4+ T cells sorted from blood. The subset denotes: CD45RA-negative fraction. The receptors were gathered from a woman aged 25 to 39 in good health.

The chain employs TRBV6-5 and TRBJ1-1; D unresolved. This CDR3 has 13 residues. V lost 2 bases and J 3 bases, leaving 7 bases between the germline ends. The V gene's germline CDR1 is MNHEY and CDR2 SVGAGI. CDR3 DNA sequence: TGTGCCAGCAGTTACGGAGCAGACACTGAAGCTTTCTTT. Residues: CASSYGADTEAFF.

This clone was observed a single time. The chain uses TRBV28 and TRBJ2-7; the D gene is possibly TRBD1 (5 bases). This CDR3 has 14 residues. V was cut by 6 bases and J by 4 bases, with 16 bases left in between. Germline V gene lookup returns CDR1 MDHEN and CDR2 SYDVKM. CDR3 sequence (DNA): TGTGCCAGCAGAACACAGGTTGGCGGATACGAGCAGTACTTC. Translating gives CASRTQVGGYEQYF. The full variable domain, completed using reference TRBV28 and TRBJ2-7, is DVKVTQSSRYLVKRTGEKVFLECVQDMDHENMFWYRQDPGLGLRLIYFSYDVKMKEKGDIPEGYSVSREKKERFSLILESASTNQTSMYLCASRTQVGGYEQYFGPGTRLTVT.

The chain recombines TRBV7-9 with TRBJ1-4; 8 bases fit TRBD1. The CDR3 runs to 19 residues. J lost 2 bases, V lost 1 base, and 12 bases had no gene match. Germline V CDR1 and CDR2: SEHNR, FQNEAQ (reference sequence). The CDR3 nucleotides are TGTGCCAGCAGCTTAGGTGCTGGGACAGGTCTTGGGACTAATGAAAAACTGTTTTTT. As protein: CASSLGAGTGLGTNEKLFF. The full variable domain, in which reference TRBV7-9 and TRBJ1-4 provide the parts outside the CDR3, is DTGVSQNPRHKITKRGQNVTFRCDPISEHNRLYWYRQTLGQGPEFLTYFQNEAQLEKSRLLSDRFSAERPKGSFSTLEIQRTEQGDSAMYLCASSLGAGTGLGTNEKLFFGSGTQLSVL.

The rearrangement joins TRBV19 to TRBJ1-4, with D tentatively TRBD1 (6 bases). Trimming left V 7 bases short and J 8 bases short, with 20 bases between. CDR1 and CDR2 from the germline V gene are LNHDA and SQIVND (reference sequence). This CDR3 has 15 residues. The CDR3 region has the DNA TGTGCCAGTAACCACCTAGGCGGGGGCCAAGAAAAACTGTTTTTT. Protein product: CASNHLGGGQEKLFF.

This clone was picked up one time. DNA for the CDR3: TGTGCCAGCAGCGTCAGGGTGGGCCTGGACACCGGGGAGCTGTTTTTT. It translates to CASSVRVGLDTGELFF. This sequence joins TRBV9 and TRBJ2-2; D possibly corresponds to TRBD1 (5 bases). The CDR3 runs to 16 residues. The germline gives CDR1 SGDLS, CDR2 YYNGEE. V was cut by 2 bases and J by 3 bases, with 14 bases left in between.

CDR3 residues: CASSQETSGRGEQYF. CDR3 sequence (DNA): TGCGCCAGCAGTCAAGAGACTAGCGGGAGAGGTGAGCAGTACTTC. The J gene is TRBJ2-7, the V gene TRBV23-1; 12 nucleotides agree with TRBD2. TRBV23-1 is recorded as an ORF, its role being uncertain. V was clipped by 2 bases and J by 7 bases; unmatched bases: 6. The CDR3 totals 15 residues.

The CDR3 spells CASTRLASSTDTQYF. CDR3 nucleotide sequence: TGTGCCAGCACCAGACTAGCGTCTAGCACAGATACGCAGTATTTT. The V call is TRBV6-6, the J call TRBJ2-3; 8 bases line up with TRBD2. J gave up 0 bases and V 7 bases, and 6 bases lay outside the gene matches. CDR1 and CDR2 (germline): MNHNY, SVGAGI (reference sequence). CDR3 size: 15 residues.

This chain links TRBV7-9 with TRBJ1-1; D is unclear. V lost 4 bases and J lost 6, with 15 bases in between. This CDR3 spans 14 amino acids. Germline CDR1 reads SEHNR; CDR2 reads FQNEAQ (reference sequence). In DNA form, the CDR3 reads TGTGCCAGCAGCTCCCACGAGGGTCGAGCTGAAGCTTTCTTT. It specifies CASSSHEGRAEAFF.

The chain combines TRBV28 with TRBJ2-3, with TRBD2 matching over 7 bases. In germline, CDR1 is MDHEN, CDR2 SYDVKM. The V segment lost 11 bases and the J segment 6 bases; nucleotides outside the gene matches: 14. The CDR3 totals 14 residues. The CDR3 DNA reads TGTGCCGGCTCGCGGGGGTTCTCCGTCGATACGCAGTATTTT. Its protein is CAGSRGFSVDTQYF.

This clone appeared many times. The chain uses TRBV30 and TRBJ1-3; no firm D call. The length of the CDR3 is 12 residues. Trimming left V 8 bases short and J 2 bases short, with 10 bases between. Germline CDR1 is GTSNPN and CDR2 is SVGIG (reference sequence). The CDR3 region has the DNA TGTGCCGGAGGCGGGGCTGGAAACACCATATATTTT. Translating it yields CAGGGAGNTIYF.

This clone was observed a few times. CDR3 sequence: CASIPTGRASMNTEAFF. The DNA of the CDR3 is TGTGCCAGCATCCCTACAGGCCGGGCTTCCATGAACACTGAAGCTTTCTTT. V is TRBV2 and J is TRBJ1-1; maybe TRBD1 (5 bases). The CDR3 runs to 17 residues. Trimming cost V 7 bases and J 0 bases, with 21 bases left between them. In germline, CDR1 is SNHLY, CDR2 FYNNEI. The entire variable domain, with the rest obtained from reference TRBV2 and TRBJ1-1, is as follows: EPEVTQTPSHQVTQMGQEVILRCVPISNHLYFYWYRQILGQKVEFLVSFYNNEISEKSEIFDDQFSVERPDGSNFTLKIRSTKLEDSAMYFCASIPTGRASMNTEAFFGQGTRLTVV.

The chain uses TRBV27 and TRBJ2-7; D possibly corresponds to TRBD2 (5 bases). The CDR3 contains 12 residues. The germline CDR1 and CDR2 sequences are MNHEY and SMNVEV (reference sequence). The CDR3 here is CASSSGRGPWFV. The CDR3 coding sequence is TGTGCCAGCAGTTCAGGTCGAGGGCCCTGGTTTGTC.

The rearrangement uses TRBV29-1 and TRBJ2-1; D might be TRBD1 (6 bases). There are 14 residues in the CDR3. V was pared by 8 bases and J by 4 bases, with 18 bases between. Germline V lookup: CDR1 SQVTM, CDR2 ANQGSEA. The CDR3 DNA reads TGCAGCCGGGCGAAAGGGACAAGATACAATGAGCAGTTCTTC. Residues: CSRAKGTRYNEQFF.

The rearrangement links TRBV28 to TRBJ2-5; perhaps TRBD2 as D (5 bases). V was trimmed by 8 bases and J by 2 bases, leaving 15 bases between them. There are 14 residues in the CDR3. Germline V gene sequence: CDR1 MDHEN, CDR2 SYDVKM. The CDR3 is CASVQSTGQETQYF. The DNA of the CDR3 is TGTGCCAGCGTTCAAAGTACGGGGCAAGAGACCCAGTACTTC.

In its sample, this clone was seen many times. The V and J genes are TRBV2 and TRBJ1-5, with D tentatively TRBD1 (5 bases). Trimming shortened V by 7 bases and J by 4 bases, and 14 bases separated the two germline ends. The CDR3 runs to 14 residues. The germline V gene encodes CDR1 SNHLY and CDR2 FYNNEI. CDR3 sequence: CASTRVERNQPQHF. CDR3 coding DNA: TGTGCCAGCACCAGGGTTGAAAGGAATCAGCCCCAGCATTTT.

This chain connects TRBV11-1 to TRBJ2-2; 8 positions agree with TRBD1. V lost 5 bases and J lost 7; bases outside the gene matches: 6. Germline loops: CDR1 SGHAT, CDR2 FQDESV (reference sequence). This CDR3 is 14 amino acids long. The CDR3 reads CASSPWTGSGELFF. In DNA, the CDR3 is TGTGCCAGCAGCCCATGGACAGGGAGCGGGGAGCTGTTTTTT.

The chain uses TRBV7-8 and TRBJ2-7; possible D gene TRBD2, 5 bases. CDR1 SGHVS and CDR2 FQNEAQ come from the germline V gene. The CDR3 has 19 residues. V was shortened by 5 bases and J by 3 bases, with 29 bases between the two germline ends. CDR3 nucleotides: TGTGCCAGCAGCCCTAGGGTTGGAGGCAGATCCACTTCACACTACGAGCAGTACTTC. Translated: CASSPRVGGRSTSHYEQYF.

This clone has just a few counts. The V call is TRBV19, the J call TRBJ1-5; 7 nucleotides align to TRBD1. The J segment lost 4 bases and the V segment lost 7 bases, leaving 10 bases of the junction unmatched. The CDR3 is 15 amino acids. From germline, CDR1 is LNHDA and CDR2 SQIVND (reference sequence). CDR3 nucleotide sequence: TGTGCCAGTACCCCAACAGGGGATGGGAATCAGCCCCAGCATTTT. This encodes CASTPTGDGNQPQHF.

The rearrangement links TRBV27 to TRBJ2-5; perhaps TRBD2 as D (5 bases). TRBJ2-7 matches the DNA end more closely, so the J call is doubtful. The germline gives CDR1 MNHEY, CDR2 SMNVEV (reference sequence). The CDR3 has 14 residues. CDR3 residues: CASSLNGVRYEQYF. CDR3 DNA: TGTGCCAGCAGTTTAAACGGGGTTAGGTACGAGCAGTACTTC.

This clone was seen a few times. This sequence joins TRBV6-4 and TRBJ1-1, with D unclear. The CDR3 covers 13 residues. With 5 bases removed from V and 0 bases from J, the gap between germline ends came to 7 bases. The V gene's germline CDR1 is MRHNA and CDR2 SNTAGT. The CDR3 coding sequence is TGTGCCAGCAGTACCAGCTTGAACACTGAAGCTTTCTTT. Its translation is CASSTSLNTEAFF.

V gene TRBV4-1 combines with J gene TRBJ2-3; D may correspond to TRBD1 or TRBD2 (5 bases each). The CDR3 has 15 residues. Germline V gene data show CDR1 as MGHRA and CDR2 as YSYEKL. V lost 2 bases and J lost 2, with 11 bases in between. CDR3 sequence (DNA): TGCGCCAGCAGCCAACCGGGACCCTACACAGATACGCAGTATTTT. Residues: CASSQPGPYTDTQYF.

The rearrangement links TRBV11-3 to TRBJ2-2, with 7 bases matching TRBD2. Germline-derived CDR1 and CDR2 are SGHNT and YENEEA. V was pared by 4 bases and J by 3 bases, with 5 bases of the junction left unmatched. The CDR3 sequence is 15 residues long. CDR3 residues: CASSSGLGDTGELFF. CDR3 in DNA: TGTGCCAGCAGCTCCGGACTAGGTGACACCGGGGAGCTGTTTTTT.

The chain combines TRBV15 with TRBJ2-1; 8 nucleotides match TRBD2. After removal of 8 bases from V and 12 bases from J, the junction contained 12 bases not matched to a gene. This CDR3 is 13 amino acids long. The germline V gene encodes CDR1 LNHNV and CDR2 YYDKDF (reference sequence). Here the CDR3 reads CATGDTSGTSQFF. CDR3 bases: TGTGCCACCGGGGATACTAGCGGCACATCGCAGTTCTTC.

This sequence joins TRBV7-2 and TRBJ2-7, with D possibly called TRBD1 or TRBD2 (5 bases each). CDR1 SGHTA and CDR2 FQGNSA come from the germline V gene. The CDR3 consists of 13 residues. The germline V and J ends were trimmed by 3 bases and 5 bases, with 11 bases remaining between them. The CDR3 DNA is TGTGCCAGCAGCTTGAGGAGAGGGGACGAGCAGTACTTC. This codes for CASSLRRGDEQYF.

The genes are TRBV25-1 and TRBJ2-1; possible D gene TRBD1, 5 bases. CDR3 length: 17 residues. The V end lost 3 bases, the J end lost 0 bases, and 15 bases lay between the germline ends. Germline V CDR1 and CDR2: MGHDK, SYGVNS. This chain's CDR3 is CASSDSGQPSSYNEQFF. The CDR3 DNA is TGTGCCAGCAGTGATTCAGGGCAGCCTAGCTCCTACAATGAGCAGTTCTTC.

The chain uses TRBV28 and TRBJ2-7; D is possibly TRBD1 (6 bases). V shed 3 bases and J shed 2 bases, with 14 bases lying between them. The CDR3 contains 15 residues. Germline CDR1 and CDR2: MDHEN and SYDVKM. The DNA for the CDR3 is TGTGCCAGCAGTTTTGGTTTCCACAGGGCCTACGAGCAGTACTTC. Translation gives CASSFGFHRAYEQYF.